The entry below describes one T cell receptor beta chain. The entry originates in a study of control samples from healthy donors and cancer patients. This CDR3 is 15 amino acids long. With 4 bases clipped from V and 10 bases from J, the junction kept 12 bases outside the gene matches. Per germline, CDR1 MNHEY and CDR2 SVGAGI. Sequencing was performed with immunoSEQ multiplex PCR; in TCRdb, only in-frame clones are kept and a portion is missing. The profile shows 35,000 to 50,000 clones, approximately 82% of them singletons. The receptor was derived from a man aged 55 to 70 in good health. Material: blood. The chain couples TRBV6-5 to TRBJ2-5, with 10 positions matching TRBD2. The CDR3 DNA sequence: TGTGCCAGCAGTTCGACTAGCGGGCCTCATGGGGGCCAGTACTTC. Its protein is CASSSTSGPHGGQYF.